The 10 T cell receptor beta chains in this list originate from one sample, sequenced in a study of beta chain features in type 1 diabetes. Study-wide results and caveats: Shorter TCRB CDR3s, moderately but significantly so, marked every one of the four CD4+ subsets in Type 1 diabetes patients.

Investigators reverse transcribed all isolated RNA, so they sequenced expressed TCRB transcripts. The method was immunoSEQ multiplex PCR; TCRdb's version includes in-frame clones alone and lacks a portion of them. The sample includes roughly 28,000 clones, 50% to 65% of them seen just once. Antigens for these TCRs are unknown. The sequencing sample was made of Tregs from blood. These receptors came from a woman between 18 and 29 years old with type 1 diabetes.

This clone came up a few times. The CDR3 DNA sequence: TGTGCCAGCAGTGAAGCGCTTGCTAGCGGGAGACCTACGAGCATGTACTTC. Protein sequence: CASSEALASGRPTSMYF. The chain has TRBV2 and TRBJ2-7; 10 positions agree with TRBD2. Trimming removed 0 bases from V and 12 bases from J; junction bases left unmatched: 17. The CDR3 is 17 amino acids. Germline V gene sequence: CDR1 SNHLY, CDR2 FYNNEI.

This clone was recorded only once. Here the CDR3 reads CASSWWTGITGELFF. The CDR3 DNA reads as TGTGCCAGCAGTTGGTGGACAGGGATCACCGGGGAGCTGTTTTTT. The chain couples TRBV6-5 to TRBJ2-2, with 8 bases aligning to TRBD1. V gave up 4 bases and J gave up 4 bases; unmatched junction bases: 5. Germline V gene sequence: CDR1 MNHEY, CDR2 SVGAGI. This CDR3 is 15 amino acids long.

The CDR3 DNA reads as TGCGCCAGCAGCGAGCGACAGAATTCACCCCTCCACTTT. Amino acids: CASSERQNSPLHF. J is TRBJ1-6 and V is TRBV5-1; tentatively, D is TRBD1 (5 bases). V gave up 4 bases and J gave up 7 bases, with 9 bases separating them. The V gene's germline CDR1 is SGHRS and CDR2 YFSETQ. The CDR3 is 13 residues long.

Only a few counts were recorded for this clone. The genes are TRBV2 and TRBJ1-1; possibly TRBD1 for D (6 bases). CDR3 length: 15 residues. Per germline, CDR1 SNHLY and CDR2 FYNNEI. With 8 bases removed from V and 2 bases from J, the gap between germline ends came to 18 bases. Here the CDR3 reads CASGRQAGSNTEAFF. Written as DNA, the CDR3 is TGTGCCAGCGGAAGACAGGCTGGATCTAACACTGAAGCTTTCTTT. The complete variable domain, with remaining parts taken from reference TRBV2 and TRBJ1-1, reads EPEVTQTPSHQVTQMGQEVILRCVPISNHLYFYWYRQILGQKVEFLVSFYNNEISEKSEIFDDQFSVERPDGSNFTLKIRSTKLEDSAMYFCASGRQAGSNTEAFFGQGTRLTVV.

The chain uses TRBV5-1 and TRBJ2-5; 8 bases are shared with TRBD1. The CDR3 length is 16 residues. The V segment lost 4 bases and the J segment 2 bases; nucleotides outside the gene matches: 10. Germline CDR1 and CDR2: SGHRS and YFSETQ. CDR3 sequence reads: CASSGSTGGIQETQYF. CDR3 nucleotides: TGCGCCAGCAGCGGCTCCACAGGGGGGATACAAGAGACCCAGTACTTC.

The table lists this clone with a few counts. The CDR3, as DNA: TGTGCCAGCCCCGGGGGGCTAGGTGGCTACACCTTC. Translating gives CASPGGLGGYTF. The V gene is TRBV2, the J gene TRBJ1-2; possible D gene TRBD1, 6 bases. The germline CDR1 and CDR2 sequences are SNHLY and FYNNEI. The CDR3 length is 12 residues. V gave up 8 bases and J gave up 7 bases, with 14 bases separating them.

This chain joins TRBV30 and TRBJ1-2; possibly TRBD1 for D (5 bases). The V gene's germline CDR1 is GTSNPN and CDR2 SVGIG (reference sequence). The length of the CDR3 is 13 residues. Trimming removed 0 bases from V and 7 bases from J, with 12 bases in between. CDR3 region: CAWSVGRGIGYTF. CDR3 nucleotides: TGTGCCTGGAGTGTTGGCCGGGGGATTGGCTACACCTTC.

The rearrangement links TRBV7-2 to TRBJ1-2; TRBD1 matches at 11 bases. The CDR3 contains 15 residues. Germline V gene data show CDR1 as SGHTA and CDR2 as FQGNSA. J lost 4 bases, V lost 5 bases, and 6 bases had no gene match. The DNA for the CDR3 is TGTGCCAGCAGCCCGGGACAGGGGGTAGGCTATGGCTACACCTTC. Amino acid sequence: CASSPGQGVGYGYTF.

CDR3: CASSIFEGGGEFF. The CDR3, as DNA: TGTGCCAGCAGCATATTCGAGGGCGGGGGGGAGTTCTTC. V is TRBV28 and J is TRBJ2-1; 9 bases are shared with TRBD2. The CDR3 runs 13 residues. V lost 6 bases, J lost 14 bases, and 11 bases stayed unmatched. From germline, CDR1 is MDHEN and CDR2 SYDVKM.

Only a few counts were recorded for this clone. This sequence joins TRBV7-9 and TRBJ2-1, with 10 bases aligning to TRBD1. This CDR3 region has 15 residues. Germline trimming cut 6 bases from V and 11 bases from J; bases unmatched to any gene: 13. Germline V gives CDR1 SEHNR, CDR2 FQNEAQ (reference sequence). CDR3 residues: CASRSGTGDGPKQFF. CDR3 nucleotide sequence: TGTGCCAGCAGGTCCGGGACAGGGGATGGCCCAAAGCAGTTCTTC.